This T cell receptor beta chain was recorded in a study of blood T cells in healthy people across ages. Alongside a J-beta primer mix, a sample-barcoded 5' primer served in a second PCR lasting about 7 to 11 cycles. From the 5' RACE reads, TCRdb called clonotypes with MiXCR, one entry per CDR3 protein. Among hundreds of thousands of distinct CDR3 sequences listed, 24% were seen once. This CDR3 is 14 amino acids long. CDR1 is MNHEY and CDR2 is SVGAGI in the germline V gene. Trimming removed 2 bases at V and 7 bases at J, with 9 bases between. These data were also reused for a study on T cells of mothers and their children.

J is TRBJ1-6 and V is TRBV6-5; tentative D call: TRBD1 (5 bases). This clonotype was obtained from a boy younger than 18 in good health. Sample: blood. The CDR3 DNA reads TGTGCCAGCAGTTACGGACACGACAATTCACCCCTCCACTTT. This codes for CASSYGHDNSPLHF.